This entry describes one TCR beta chain. Its antigen is as yet unknown. The sample belongs to a study of cytomegalovirus exposure and HLA in healthy donors. Regarding the study as a whole: The likely origin of a cluster of highly shared sequence variants was a sequencing artifact.

CDR1 is SGHKS, CDR2 YYEKEE, per germline (reference sequence). This CDR3 has 14 residues. Trimming took off 3 bases at V and 5 bases at J, with 14 bases between the two ends. This PCR relied on a set of 60 Vbeta primers and 13 Jbeta primers. Clones were read by immunoSEQ multiplex PCR, and TCRdb kept only the in-frame ones, dropping some. The data contain about 130,000 clones, around 80% of them singletons. This clonotype was obtained from a woman aged 40 to 49 in good health and CMV-seronegative. Sequencing used PBMCs. V is TRBV5-5 and J is TRBJ1-1; TRBD1 might be the D (6 bases). The CDR3 nucleotides read TGTGCCAGCAGCTGGGGGGGGCGAGGGACTGAAGCTTTCTTT. Translating gives CASSWGGRGTEAFF.